This T cell receptor beta chain was sequenced in a study of T-cell reconstitution after alpha-beta-depleted transplantation in children (dated by TCRdb to about 2016). Notes on the research overall: The study quantitatively tracked T-cell immune reconstitution after TCRalphabeta/CD19-depleted allogeneic hematopoietic cell transplantation in children using TCR repertoire profiling.

The V and J ends are trimmed by 6 bases and 4 bases, leaving 16 bases between them. CDR1 and CDR2, looked up from the germline V gene, are MDHEN and SYDVKM. The CDR3 runs 15 residues from the cysteine to the phenylalanine. The CDR3 DNA has 45 bases and is translated from base 1. Libraries were made using PCR. The sample was run on an Illumina HiSeq 2500. Molecular barcoding was employed in the preparation of TCR libraries, with unique molecular identifiers being used to normalize TCRbeta repertoire quantification. Through fastp at Q25 and MiXCR, TCRdb rebuilt clones from the public reads, retaining in-frame beta chains. A single entry per CDR3 protein holds the most common genes and DNA from its merged rows. This sample comprises 250,000 to 300,000 distinct CDR3 sequences, around 7.1% of them detected only once. The top ten clones comprise approximately 9.1% of the sample. Points the paper makes about the study in general: The high TCRbeta diversity at day 60 in some patients was ascribed to recipient T cells and intrathymic progenitors that had survived conditioning. Over the following months the frequencies of hyperexpanded clones went down, and after one year T-cell counts and TCRbeta diversity were mostly credited to newly produced T cells. The apparently early alphabetaT-cell count recovery about two months after transplant was reportedly dependent on only several hundred rapidly expanded clones derived from non-depleted graft cells.

With regard to this clonotype: Which antigen it targets is not known. Per-base quality was not reported, and no clone a single base away is much larger than it.

This specimen's treatment or condition label, per the study, means: allogeneic hematopoietic cell transplantation with graft depleted of TCRalphabeta T cells and CD19 B cells. The children who served as transplant recipients had been given grafts of TCRalphabeta/CD19-depleted allogeneic hematopoietic cells. The V and J genes are TRBV28 and TRBJ1-5; the D gene identity is not certain. Specimen: peripheral blood, collected 360 days after TCRalphabeta/CD19-depleted stem cell transplant. The TCR originated in a female patient aged 2-10 years who had a stem cell transplant for Fanconi anemia, so the T cells may come from the graft donor. In nucleotide form, the sequence is TGTGCCAGCAGCCCTCGGGAGGCCGGTAATCAGCCCCAGCATTTT. Translation gives CASSPREAGNQPQHF.